This is a list of T cell receptor beta chains from one sample in a study of blood T cells in healthy people across ages. TCRdb called the 5' RACE reads again in MiXCR, with one record for every CDR3 protein. This table has fewer than 1,000,000 distinct CDR3 sequences, 46% appearing once. Sequences were obtained from blood. These receptors were collected from a man older than 75 in good health. Both conserved end residues are part of each CDR3. A D gene is named only where the DNA matches it firmly. Some rows have no size entry. The others give once, few or many, or a class for an expanded clone.

J gene: TRBJ2-7; clone size: .; V gene: TRBV28; D gene: TRBD1; CDR3 DNA: TGTGCCAGCAGTACCACCGGGACAGGGGGCGACGAGCAGTACTTC; CDR3 protein: CASSTTGTGGDEQYF
J gene: TRBJ2-4; clone size: once; V gene: TRBV30; D gene: TRBD1; CDR3 DNA: TGTGCCTGGAACCGGGACAGGGGGTCCAAAAACATTCAGTACTTC; CDR3 protein: CAWNRDRGSKNIQYF
J gene: TRBJ2-1; clone size: few; V gene: TRBV7-8; D gene: TRBD2; CDR3 DNA: TGTGCCAGCAGCATTAGCGGGGGCTCCTACAATGAGCAGTTCTTC; CDR3 protein: CASSISGGSYNEQFF
J gene: TRBJ2-3; clone size: .; V gene: TRBV13; D gene: .; CDR3 DNA: TGTGCCAGCAGCTTAGGAGGCTCGCGTAACACAGATACGCAGTATTTT; CDR3 protein: CASSLGGSRNTDTQYF
J gene: TRBJ1-6; clone size: few; V gene: TRBV10-3; D gene: .; CDR3 DNA: TGTGCCATCAGTGAGTCCGGGGGCGCAGGTTCACCCCTCCACTTT; CDR3 protein: CAISESGGAGSPLHF
J gene: TRBJ2-1; clone size: .; V gene: TRBV5-1; D gene: TRBD1; CDR3 DNA: TGCGCCAGCAGCTTAGTCGGACAGGGGGACTTTGAGCAGTTCTTC; CDR3 protein: CASSLVGQGDFEQFF
J gene: TRBJ2-7; clone size: many; V gene: TRBV15; D gene: TRBD2; CDR3 DNA: TGTGCCACCAGCAGATCCGGACTAGCGGGAGATGAGCAGTACTTC; CDR3 protein: CATSRSGLAGDEQYF
J gene: TRBJ1-1; clone size: many; V gene: TRBV25-1; D gene: .; CDR3 DNA: TGTGCCAGCAGAGGGGACTTGGGGAACACTGAAGCTTTCTTT; CDR3 protein: CASRGDLGNTEAFF
J gene: TRBJ2-1; clone size: .; V gene: TRBV29-1; D gene: .; CDR3 DNA: TGCAGCCACCCGCACCCTGTTTGGAATGAGCAGTTCTTC; CDR3 protein: CSHPHPVWNEQFF
J gene: TRBJ2-5; clone size: .; V gene: TRBV6-5; D gene: .; CDR3 DNA: TGTGCCACATACGCACCACTAATTACAGGGAATGAGCAGTACTTC; CDR3 protein: CATYAPLITGNEQYF
J gene: TRBJ2-5; clone size: many; V gene: TRBV11-1; D gene: .; CDR3 DNA: TGTGCCAGCAGCCCAAGGGCCACTATACACCAAGAGACCCAGTACTTC; CDR3 protein: CASSPRATIHQETQYF
J gene: TRBJ2-3; clone size: .; V gene: TRBV7-2; D gene: TRBD2; CDR3 DNA: TGTGCCAGCAGCACTAGCGGCACCACAGATACGCAGTATTTT; CDR3 protein: CASSTSGTTDTQYF
J gene: TRBJ2-5; clone size: .; V gene: TRBV7-6; D gene: .; CDR3 DNA: TGTGCCAGCAGCCGTGGGCTGTCCCAAGAGACCCAGTACTTC; CDR3 protein: CASSRGLSQETQYF
J gene: TRBJ2-1; clone size: .; V gene: TRBV12-5; D gene: TRBD1; CDR3 DNA: TGTGCTAGTGGTTTAGCAGGGGGTAATGAGCAGTTCTTC; CDR3 protein: CASGLAGGNEQFF
J gene: TRBJ1-1; clone size: .; V gene: TRBV20-1; D gene: .; CDR3 DNA: TGCAGTGCTAGAGATAGGCTGACGAACACTGAAGCTTTCTTT; CDR3 protein: CSARDRLTNTEAFF
J gene: TRBJ2-4; clone size: .; V gene: TRBV28; D gene: .; CDR3 DNA: TGTGCCAGCACTCTAGGTCAGGACAGAAAGAGAGGCCAGTACTTC; CDR3 protein: CASTLGQDRKRGQYF
J gene: TRBJ1-1; clone size: .; V gene: TRBV28; D gene: .; CDR3 DNA: TGTGCCAGCAGTTTCCAGGGGAAGAACACTGAAGCTTTCTTT; CDR3 protein: CASSFQGKNTEAFF
J gene: TRBJ1-2; clone size: .; V gene: TRBV7-2; D gene: .; CDR3 DNA: TGTGCCAGCAGCTTAGTGGGAATCTCTGGCTACACCTTC; CDR3 protein: CASSLVGISGYTF
J gene: TRBJ2-7; clone size: few; V gene: TRBV10-3; D gene: TRBD1; CDR3 DNA: TGTGCCATCAGTGAGTCGGGACAGGGGGCAGGCTACGAGCAGTACTTC; CDR3 protein: CAISESGQGAGYEQYF
J gene: TRBJ2-7; clone size: many; V gene: TRBV12-3/TRBV12-4; D gene: .; CDR3 DNA: TGTGCCAGCAGTGACCGGGACTCGATTCCGAAGCAGTACTTC; CDR3 protein: CASSDRDSIPKQYF
J gene: TRBJ2-5; clone size: .; V gene: TRBV7-2; D gene: TRBD2; CDR3 DNA: TGTGCCAGCAGCCGAGTCGGGGGGAACCAAGAGACCCAGTACTTC; CDR3 protein: CASSRVGGNQETQYF
J gene: TRBJ2-7; clone size: .; V gene: TRBV5-6; D gene: .; CDR3 DNA: TGTGCCAGCAGCACGACAGGAGAAGCCTACGAGCAGTACTTC; CDR3 protein: CASSTTGEAYEQYF
J gene: TRBJ2-5; clone size: few; V gene: TRBV27; D gene: .; CDR3 DNA: TGTGCCAGCAGTTCTGGCGCTGGAGAGACCCAGTACTTC; CDR3 protein: CASSSGAGETQYF
J gene: TRBJ2-7; clone size: .; V gene: TRBV12-3/TRBV12-4; D gene: .; CDR3 DNA: TGTGCCAGCAGACTAGGGGACAATGAGCAGTACTTC; CDR3 protein: CASRLGDNEQYF
J gene: TRBJ2-3; clone size: .; V gene: TRBV12-3/TRBV12-4; D gene: .; CDR3 DNA: TGTGCCAGCAGTTTAGAAAGAGCAGACACAGATACGCAGTATTTT; CDR3 protein: CASSLERADTDTQYF
J gene: TRBJ2-7; clone size: few; V gene: TRBV6-2/TRBV6-3; D gene: .; CDR3 DNA: TGTGCCAGTCAATCAGGGGATACCTACGAGCAGTACTTC; CDR3 protein: CASQSGDTYEQYF